This T cell receptor beta chain was sequenced for a study of B cell selection in AIRE deficiency. Sequencing used immunoSEQ multiplex PCR; TCRdb keeps in-frame clones, though not all of them. This table has tens of thousands of clones, around 97% appearing once. The V end lost 6 bases, the J end lost 2 bases, and 15 bases lay between the germline ends. The germline CDR1 and CDR2 sequences are SGHRS and YFSETQ. There are 14 residues in the CDR3. Conventional CD4 T cells were sorted as CD4+CD127+ cells. What was sequenced was conventional CD4+ T cells sorted from PBMCs. The sequence derives from a human donor with AIRE deficiency. The rearrangement uses TRBV5-1 and TRBJ2-7, with D possibly being TRBD1 or TRBD2 (5 bases each). In nucleotides, the CDR3 is TGCGCCAGCAAAGTCGGGGCAATTACCTACGAGCAGTACTTC. It yields the protein CASKVGAITYEQYF.